This paragraph covers one T cell receptor (beta chain) sequence. Those patients picked for sequencing had displayed CD8+CD57+ cell expansion on flow cytometry. Genomic DNA templated the TCR beta VDJ and CDR3 profiling. TCRdb re-called the reads with MiXCR, one entry per CDR3 protein. Here the sample spans fewer than 300,000 distinct CDR3 sequences, less than 85% being singletons. The sample belongs to a study of CD8+CD57+ T cells in acquired aplastic anemia. CDR1 and CDR2 (germline): SNHLY, FYNNEI. The CDR3 totals 13 residues. Sequencing used sorted CD4+, CD8+, or CD8+CD57+ T cells (not recorded which) from PBMCs. This receptor was identified in a human donor with aplastic anemia. The chain joins TRBV2 to TRBJ2-7, with D possibly matching TRBD1 (5 bases). The CDR3 sequence: CLSSVGAFDEQYF. In DNA, the CDR3 is TGTCTCAGCAGTGTTGGGGCGTTTGACGAGCAGTACTTC. The variable domain in full, completed from reference TRBV2 and TRBJ2-7, reads EPEVTQTPSHQVTQMGQEVILRCVPISNHLYFYWYRQILGQKVEFLVSFYNNEISEKSEIFDDQFSVERPDGSNFTLKIRSTKLEDSAMYFCLSSVGAFDEQYFGPGTRLTVT.